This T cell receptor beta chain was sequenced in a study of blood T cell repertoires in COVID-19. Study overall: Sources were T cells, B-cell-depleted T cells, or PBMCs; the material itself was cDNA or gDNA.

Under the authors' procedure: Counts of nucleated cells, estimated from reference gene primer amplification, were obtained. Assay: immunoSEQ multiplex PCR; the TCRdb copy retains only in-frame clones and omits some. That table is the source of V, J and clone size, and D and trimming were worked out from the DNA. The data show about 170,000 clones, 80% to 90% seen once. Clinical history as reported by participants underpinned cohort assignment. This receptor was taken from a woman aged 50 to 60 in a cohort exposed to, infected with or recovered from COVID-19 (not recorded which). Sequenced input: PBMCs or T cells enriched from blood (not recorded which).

The CDR3 protein is CASTLQGGVNIQYF. CDR3 DNA: TGTGCCAGTACTCTGCAGGGGGGTGTAAACATTCAGTACTTC. The chain combines TRBV19 with TRBJ2-4; D perhaps matches TRBD1 (7 bases). Per germline, CDR1 LNHDA and CDR2 SQIVND (reference sequence). Between the trimmed V and J ends, which lost 7 bases and 6 bases, there was a span of 16 bases. The length of the CDR3 is 14 residues. Using reference TRBV19 and TRBJ2-4 for the parts outside the CDR3, the full variable domain is DGGITQSPKYLFRKEGQNVTLSCEQNLNHDAMYWYRQDPGQGLRLIYYSQIVNDFQKGDIAEGYSVSREKKESFPLTVTSAQKNPTAFYLCASTLQGGVNIQYFGAGTRLSVL.